This paragraph reports one T cell receptor (beta chain). This record comes from a study of long-term antiretroviral therapy in people with HIV. Whole-study context: It was about a decade before the 2015 immediate-ART recommendation that the earliest samples were taken.

This CDR3 comprises 13 residues. Version v3.0 of the immunoSEQ assay ran at survey level. The repertoire was sequenced with immunoSEQ multiplex PCR; TCRdb's copy has only in-frame clones and lacks some. The data show 25,000 to 30,000 clones, 80% to 85% seen once. Every donor had one or more pre-ART and two or more post-ART PBMC samples. The chain is built from TRBV12-2 and TRBJ1-1; TRBD1, the D gene given by the table, was not confirmed from the DNA. TRBV12-2 is a known pseudogene. The sequence was obtained from a man aged 45-60 years with HIV. The specimen was unsorted PBMCs, collected 2.9 years after starting antiretroviral therapy. The CDR3 region has the DNA TGTGCAAGTCGCCGTAGACAGTCCACTGAAGCTTTCTTT. The encoded protein is CASRRRQSTEAFF.